These T cell receptor beta chains were read from a single sample in a study of T-cell reconstitution after alpha-beta-depleted transplantation in children. TCRdb fed the PCR reads into MiXCR, producing one record per CDR3 protein. In the table there are 490,000 or so distinct CDR3 sequences, roughly an eighth of which are singletons. Sequenced material: PBMCs from the stem cell graft donor, taken from the stem cell graft. The receptors derive from a human donor who donated a stem cell graft to a child with combined immunodeficiency. CDR3s leave out the opening cysteine and the closing phenylalanine or tryptophan.

>11|TRBV6-2/TRBV6-3|TRBJ2-2
ASTRTRSGELF
>12|TRBV20-1|TRBJ2-7
SAMTGGSSYEQY
>12|TRBV7-9|TRBJ1-5
ASSSGRSNQPQH
>11|TRBV12-3/TRBV12-4|TRBJ2-2
ASSTGGGGELF
>11|TRBV5-5|TRBJ2-1
ASSLVSHNEQF
>13|TRBV3-1|TRBJ2-1
ASSQLSSLYNEQF
>11|TRBV7-9|TRBJ1-4
ASSLLGFEKLF
>11|TRBV24-1|TRBJ2-7
ATATGAPYEQY
>14|TRBV9|TRBJ2-2
ASSVGVRANTGELF
>13|TRBV7-2|TRBJ2-3
ASSLIGLATDTQY
>12|TRBV9|TRBJ2-7
ASSSGAFPYEQY
>12|TRBV29-1|TRBJ2-5
SVRKGQGEETQY
>13|TRBV3-1|TRBJ2-7
ASSQASGRAYEQY
>16|TRBV11-1|TRBJ2-3
ASSPLPVASGGPDTQY
>15|TRBV5-1|TRBJ2-5
ASSLEPLQGNRGTQY
>13|TRBV4-3|TRBJ2-2
ASSQYRVLTGELF
>16|TRBV12-3/TRBV12-4|TRBJ1-1
ASSPRDRVVGLSTEAF
>15|TRBV28|TRBJ2-6
ASRSVLGYSGANVLT
>12|TRBV7-8|TRBJ2-7
ASSLYLTGHEQY
>16|TRBV24-1|TRBJ2-1
ATSGPVAGSSSYNEQF
>13|TRBV5-1|TRBJ2-1
ASSFSGRGNNEQF
>9|TRBV6-2/TRBV6-3|TRBJ2-1
ASSYGVEQF
>11|TRBV12-3/TRBV12-4|TRBJ1-2
ASTPGGHYGYT
>12|TRBV28|TRBJ2-3
ASSFGYSTDTQY
>14|TRBV12-3/TRBV12-4|TRBJ2-1
ASRRHISGRGDEQF
>13|TRBV5-1|TRBJ2-3
ASSSSVGGTDTQY
>11|TRBV10-3|TRBJ1-2
AISDGGGYGYT
>11|TRBV4-3|TRBJ2-3
ASSQEKGQPQY
>14|TRBV7-6|TRBJ2-7
ASSAPYKGAGNEQY
>11|TRBV7-8|TRBJ2-3
ASSLAVKDTQY
>13|TRBV4-2|TRBJ2-3
ASSQKGLPTDTQY
>13|TRBV25-1|TRBJ2-2
ASSEFGPRTGELF
>11|TRBV27|TRBJ1-1
ASSFTRWTEAF
>10|TRBV29-1|TRBJ2-2
SVQTNTGELF
>12|TRBV5-5|TRBJ1-6
ASSLQGAHAPLH